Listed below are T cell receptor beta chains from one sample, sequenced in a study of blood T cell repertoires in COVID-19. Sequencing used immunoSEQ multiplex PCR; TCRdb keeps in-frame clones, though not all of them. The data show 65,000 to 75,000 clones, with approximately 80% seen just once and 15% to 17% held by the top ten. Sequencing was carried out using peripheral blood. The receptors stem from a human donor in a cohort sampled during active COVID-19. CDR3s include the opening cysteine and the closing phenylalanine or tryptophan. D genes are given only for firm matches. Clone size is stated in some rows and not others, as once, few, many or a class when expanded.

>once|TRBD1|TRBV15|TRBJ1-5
TGTGCCACCAGCACCCGCGGACAGGGCTTCGGAGATCAGCCCCAGCATTTT
CATSTRGQGFGDQPQHF
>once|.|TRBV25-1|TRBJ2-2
TGTGCCAGCAGGGTCGCGGTGCACGGGGAGCTGTTTTTT
CASRVAVHGELFF
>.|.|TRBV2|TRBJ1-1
TGTGCCAGCAGTGTCGGTTTGAACACTGAAGCTTTCTTT
CASSVGLNTEAFF
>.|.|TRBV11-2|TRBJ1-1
TGTGCCAGCAGCTCCCCCGGAGGAGGCAGCTTGGGCACTGAAGCTTTCTTT
CASSSPGGGSLGTEAFF
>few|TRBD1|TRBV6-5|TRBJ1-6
TGTGCCAGCAAGGAGACAGGGGGGCTTAATTCACCCCTCCACTTT
CASKETGGLNSPLHF
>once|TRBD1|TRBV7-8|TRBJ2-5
TGTGCCAGCAGCTCCCAATGGGGACAGGGAACGGAGACCCAGTACTTC
CASSSQWGQGTETQYF
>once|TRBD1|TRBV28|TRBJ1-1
TGTGCCAGCAGTTTACCCAGGGGGATGAACACTGAAGCTTTCTTT
CASSLPRGMNTEAFF
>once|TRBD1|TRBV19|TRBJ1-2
TGTGCCAGTTTCCCTCGGACAGGGCTCGGTGGCTACACCTTC
CASFPRTGLGGYTF
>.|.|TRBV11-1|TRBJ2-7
TGTGCCAGCAGCCGCGAGGCGGAAGCCTACGAGCAGTACTTC
CASSREAEAYEQYF
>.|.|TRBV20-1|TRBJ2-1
TGCAGTGCTAGTGGGGGTCTAGCGGCCCAGGGGTACAATGAGCAGTTCTTC
CSASGGLAAQGYNEQFF
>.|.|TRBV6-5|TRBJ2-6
TGTGCCAGCAGTAATACAGTCTCTGGGGCCAACGTCCTGACTTTC
CASSNTVSGANVLTF
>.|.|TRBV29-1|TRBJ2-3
TGCAGCGTTGTCGGACTTATCTCAAGCACAGATACGCAGTATTTT
CSVVGLISSTDTQYF
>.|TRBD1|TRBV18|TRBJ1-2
TGTGCCAGCTCGGTCGGACAGGACTATGGCTACACCTTC
CASSVGQDYGYTF
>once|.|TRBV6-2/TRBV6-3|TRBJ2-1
TGTGCCAGCAGCGCCATAGCGGACTCCTACAATGAGCAGTTCTTC
CASSAIADSYNEQFF
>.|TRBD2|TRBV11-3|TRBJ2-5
TGTGCCAGCAGCTTAAGTAGCGGGAGGGGAGAGGAGACCCAGTACTTC
CASSLSSGRGEETQYF
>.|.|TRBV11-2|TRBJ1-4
TGTGCCAGCAGCTCTCAGGGTGGGGTTGGGGAAAAACTGTTTTTT
CASSSQGGVGEKLFF
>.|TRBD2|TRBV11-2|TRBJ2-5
TGTGCCAGCAGACAGCTAGCGGGAGGGCCGTCAGGAGAGACCCAGTACTTC
CASRQLAGGPSGETQYF
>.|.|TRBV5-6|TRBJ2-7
TGTGCCAGCAGCTTGTGGGGGACTCCATCCTACGAGCAGTACTTC
CASSLWGTPSYEQYF
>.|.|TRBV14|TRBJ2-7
TGTGCCAGCAGCCGAAGGGCAGGGATTCTGCGGTACGAGCAGTACTTC
CASSRRAGILRYEQYF
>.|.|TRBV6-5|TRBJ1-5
TGTGCCAGCAGTTCTACTGGGGCAGGGCCTGGGTCGCCCCAGCATTTT
CASSSTGAGPGSPQHF
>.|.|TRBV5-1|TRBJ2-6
TGCGCCAGCAGCTTGCTGAGCTCTGGGGCCAACGTCCTGACTTTC
CASSLLSSGANVLTF
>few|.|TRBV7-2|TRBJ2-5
TGTGCCAGCACCCCAGGAACTCCTCAAGAGACCCAGTACTTC
CASTPGTPQETQYF
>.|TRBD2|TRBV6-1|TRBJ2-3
TGTGCCAGCAGTGCTAGGATGGGGACGGGAGGATCAGATACGCAGTATTTT
CASSARMGTGGSDTQYF
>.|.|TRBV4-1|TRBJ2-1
TGCGCCAGCAAGGGGACAATGGACGGCTATGAGCAGTTCTTC
CASKGTMDGYEQFF
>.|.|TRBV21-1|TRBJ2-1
TGTGCCAGCAGTCCCCGGGAGGGACACATCCCCAATGAGCAGTTCTTC
CASSPREGHIPNEQFF
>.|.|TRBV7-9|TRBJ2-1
TGTGCCAGCAGCTTAAGTCTAGCGTCCAACAATGAGCAGTTCTTC
CASSLSLASNNEQFF
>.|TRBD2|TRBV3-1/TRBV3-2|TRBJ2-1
TGTGCCAGCAGCCACGGCGGGAGCTCCTACAATGAGCAGTTCTTC
CASSHGGSSYNEQFF
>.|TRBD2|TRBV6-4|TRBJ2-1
TGTGCCAGCAGCCGTAGCGGGAGTGGTATGGGGAATGAGCAGTTCTTC
CASSRSGSGMGNEQFF
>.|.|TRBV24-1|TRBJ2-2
TGTGCCACCGAGGACACCTACACCGGGGAGCTGTTTTTT
CATEDTYTGELFF
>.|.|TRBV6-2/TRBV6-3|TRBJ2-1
TGTGCCAGCAGCCTCGGCCAGCAGGTCCCCAGGGACAATGAGCAGTTCTTC
CASSLGQQVPRDNEQFF
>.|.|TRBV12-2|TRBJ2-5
TGTGCAAGTCGCTTAGAAGCGGGAGGTAAGGAGACCCAGTACTTC
CASRLEAGGKETQYF
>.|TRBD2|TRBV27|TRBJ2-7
TGTGCCAGCAAAGGGACTAGCTCGTCTCACGAGCAGTACTTC
CASKGTSSSHEQYF
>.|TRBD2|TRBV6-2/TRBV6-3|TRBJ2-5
TGTGCCAGCAGTTATCTTGTGGGTAGCGGGGGTCTGAGGGAGACCCAGTACTTC
CASSYLVGSGGLRETQYF
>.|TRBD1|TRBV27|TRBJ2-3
TGTGCCAGCCGGGACAGGGGAGTCCGAATTCCAGATACGCAGTATTTT
CASRDRGVRIPDTQYF
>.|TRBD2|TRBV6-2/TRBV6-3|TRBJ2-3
TGTGCCAGCAGTTACTCGTCCGGGACTAGCGGGACTATGAGCACAGATACGCAGTATTTT
CASSYSSGTSGTMSTDTQYF
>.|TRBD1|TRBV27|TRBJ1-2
TGTGCCAGCAGTCCAGACTACAGGGGAGACTATGGCTACACCTTC
CASSPDYRGDYGYTF
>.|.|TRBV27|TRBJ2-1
TGTGCCAGCAGTCCAGGACAGAGTGTTCCTTACAATGAGCAGTTCTTC
CASSPGQSVPYNEQFF
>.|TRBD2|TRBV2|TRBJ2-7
TGTGCCAGCATGACTAGCGGGAGAGGCGAGCAGTACTTC
CASMTSGRGEQYF
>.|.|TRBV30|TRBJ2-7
TGTGCCTGGAGTATGGGGGCTTCCTACGAGCAGTACTTC
CAWSMGASYEQYF
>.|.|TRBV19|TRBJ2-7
TGTGCCAGTAAGCGGACCGAGAGCTCCTACGAGCAGTACTTC
CASKRTESSYEQYF
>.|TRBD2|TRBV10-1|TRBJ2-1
TGCGCCAGCAGTGAGTCTAGGGGACTATCTCAGTTCTTC
CASSESRGLSQFF
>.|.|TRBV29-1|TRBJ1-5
TGCAGCGTCTCCGGGGGAATAATTGGCAATCAGCCCCAGCATTTT
CSVSGGIIGNQPQHF
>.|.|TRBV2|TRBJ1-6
TGTGCCAGCAGTGAAGCAGGGGTCGGACCCCTCCACTTT
CASSEAGVGPLHF
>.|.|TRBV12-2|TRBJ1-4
TGTGCAAGTCGCTCAGGGGTTTCAACTAATGAAAAACTGTTTTTT
CASRSGVSTNEKLFF
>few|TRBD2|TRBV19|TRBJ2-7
TGTGCCAGTAGTCTAAGACTAGCGGGAGGGCCACGAGAGCAGTACTTC
CASSLRLAGGPREQYF
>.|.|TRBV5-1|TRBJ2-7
TGCGCCAGCAGCGGAACAGGGAACTACGAGCAGTACTTC
CASSGTGNYEQYF
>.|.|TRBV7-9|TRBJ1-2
TGTGCCAGCAGCAAAACGACAGGAGACTACTATGGCTACACCTTC
CASSKTTGDYYGYTF
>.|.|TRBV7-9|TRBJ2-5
TGTGCCAGCAGAGGACAGCATCAAGAGACCCAGTACTTC
CASRGQHQETQYF
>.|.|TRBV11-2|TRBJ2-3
TGTGCCAGCAGCTTTGATCCTAGGGGGACGAATACGCAGTATTTT
CASSFDPRGTNTQYF
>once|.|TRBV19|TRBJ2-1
TGTGCCGCGTCATTGGGCCCCTACAATGAGCAGTTCTTC
CAASLGPYNEQFF
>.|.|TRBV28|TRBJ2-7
TGTGCCAGCAGTTTAAGGGGCGAGCAGTACTTC
CASSLRGEQYF
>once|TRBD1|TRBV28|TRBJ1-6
TGTGCCAGCAGTTTACCCCGAACAGGGGAGTTTGGTTCACCCCTCCACTTT
CASSLPRTGEFGSPLHF
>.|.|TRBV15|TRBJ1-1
TGTGCCACCAGCAGAGATCAAGGCGGGGCCACTGAAGCTTTCTTT
CATSRDQGGATEAFF
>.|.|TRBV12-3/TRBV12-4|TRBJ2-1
TGTGCCAGCAGTTTTCGGGACAATGAGCAGTTCTTC
CASSFRDNEQFF
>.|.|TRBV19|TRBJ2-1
TGTGCCTCCCAGGGACTCAACTCCTACAATGAGCAGTTCTTC
CASQGLNSYNEQFF